This T cell receptor (beta chain) was documented in a study of T-cell reconstitution after alpha-beta-depleted transplantation in children. Broader study findings: Fresh T-cell production supplied most of the T-cell counts and diversity seen one year after transplant. Expanded clones from the graft, numbering several hundred, reportedly supplied alpha-beta T cells about two months after transplant. It was surviving recipient T cells and thymic progenitors that gave some patients high TCRbeta diversity at day 60.

This clonotype has only a few counts. The antigen remains undetermined. There are 14 residues in the CDR3. Germline V lookup: CDR1 SQVTM, CDR2 ANQGSEA. Between the trimmed V and J ends, which lost 1 base and 4 bases, there was a span of 12 bases. TCRbeta library preparation incorporated unique molecular identifiers. From the PCR reads, TCRdb called clonotypes with MiXCR, one entry per CDR3 protein. The repertoire holds approximately 130,000 distinct CDR3 sequences, with more than 9.5% as singletons. The sequencing used PBMCs, mostly from graft donor cells, collected 180 days after TCRalphabeta/CD19-depleted stem cell transplant. The V gene is TRBV29-1, the J gene TRBJ2-3, with D possibly TRBD1 on 6 matching bases. The TCR sequence derives from a girl younger than two who had a stem cell transplant for combined immunodeficiency, so the T cells may come from the graft donor. The CDR3 bases are TGCAGCGTTGAAGCACAGGGTACCCCAGATACGCAGTATTTT. Translation: CSVEAQGTPDTQYF.